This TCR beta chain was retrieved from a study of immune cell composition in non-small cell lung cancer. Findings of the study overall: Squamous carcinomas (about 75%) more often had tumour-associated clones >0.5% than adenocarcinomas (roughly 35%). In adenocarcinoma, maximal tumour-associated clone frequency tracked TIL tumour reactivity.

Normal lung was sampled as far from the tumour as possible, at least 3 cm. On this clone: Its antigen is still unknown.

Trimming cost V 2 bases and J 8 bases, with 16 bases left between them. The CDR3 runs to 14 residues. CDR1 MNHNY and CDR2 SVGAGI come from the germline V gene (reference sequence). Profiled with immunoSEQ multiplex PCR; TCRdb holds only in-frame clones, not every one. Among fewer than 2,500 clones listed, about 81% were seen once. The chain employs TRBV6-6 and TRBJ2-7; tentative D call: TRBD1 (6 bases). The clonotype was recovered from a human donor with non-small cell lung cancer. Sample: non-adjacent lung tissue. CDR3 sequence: CASSYEQGPLKQYF. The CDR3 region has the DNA TGTGCCAGCAGTTACGAACAGGGACCTCTCAAGCAGTACTTC.